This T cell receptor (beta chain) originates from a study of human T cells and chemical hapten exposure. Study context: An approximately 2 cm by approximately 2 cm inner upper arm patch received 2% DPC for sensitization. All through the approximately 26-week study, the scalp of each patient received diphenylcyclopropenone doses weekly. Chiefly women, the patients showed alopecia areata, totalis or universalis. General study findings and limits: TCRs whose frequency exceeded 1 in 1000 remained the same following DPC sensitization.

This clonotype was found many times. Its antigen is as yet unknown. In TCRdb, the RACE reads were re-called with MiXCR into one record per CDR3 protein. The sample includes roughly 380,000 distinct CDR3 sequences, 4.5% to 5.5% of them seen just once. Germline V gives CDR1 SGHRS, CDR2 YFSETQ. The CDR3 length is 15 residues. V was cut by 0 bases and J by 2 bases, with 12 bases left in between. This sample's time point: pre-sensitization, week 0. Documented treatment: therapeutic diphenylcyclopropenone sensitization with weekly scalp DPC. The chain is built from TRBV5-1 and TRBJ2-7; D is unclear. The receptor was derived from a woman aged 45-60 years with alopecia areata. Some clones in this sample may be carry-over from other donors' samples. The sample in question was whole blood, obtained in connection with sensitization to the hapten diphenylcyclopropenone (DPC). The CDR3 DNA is TGCGCCAGCAGCTTGGGTCCCGGCGATCCCTACGAGCAGTACTTC. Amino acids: CASSLGPGDPYEQYF.